This T cell receptor beta chain was retrieved from a study of blood T cells in healthy people across ages. Looked up from germline, CDR1 is DFQATT and CDR2 is SNEGSKA (reference sequence). J gave up 5 bases and V 0 bases, and 6 bases lay outside the gene matches. CDR3 length equals 17 residues. Per-sample PBMC isolation yielded at least 6 million cells. Sample-barcoded 5' priming and a J-beta primer mix drove a second PCR of roughly 7 to 11 cycles. TCRdb re-derived calls from the 5' RACE reads in MiXCR, one entry per CDR3 protein. The top ten hold roughly 24% of the sample, which has hundreds of thousands of distinct CDR3 sequences, more than 50% seen once. This clonotype was found many times.

The sample consisted of blood. This TCR derives from a man between 35 and 55 years old in good health. The chain recombines TRBV20-1 with TRBJ2-2, with 13 bases fitting TRBD2. This chain's CDR3 is CSARELTSGRMTGELFF. In DNA form, the CDR3 reads TGCAGTGCTAGAGAGCTGACTAGCGGGAGGATGACCGGGGAGCTGTTTTTT.